In its sample, the clone carrying this TCR beta chain was seen many times. Its specificity is not known. TCRdb redid the calling of the 5' RACE reads with MiXCR, one entry per CDR3 protein. The sample records 670,000 or so distinct CDR3 sequences, under 20% being singletons. The germline V gene has CDR1 SEHNR and CDR2 FQNEAQ (reference sequence). The J segment lost 6 bases and the V segment lost 8 bases, leaving 6 bases of the junction unmatched. This CDR3 contains 14 residues. The sample belongs to a study of CD8 T cells in ankylosing spondylitis. Whole-study results and caveats: Made up of 7 to 9 highly homologous variants, a TCR beta motif appeared characteristic of ankylosing spondylitis blood.

This clonotype was obtained from a male donor with ankylosing spondylitis. The sequenced material came from blood, either unsorted or a sorted T cell fraction (not recorded which). The V call is TRBV7-9, the J call TRBJ2-2; 10 bases align to TRBD2. The DNA of the CDR3 is TGTGCCAGCTCTCTAGCGGGAGCCTCCGGGGAGCTGTTTTTT. It translates to CASSLAGASGELFF.